This entry concerns a single T cell receptor (beta chain). The data originate from a study of PD-1 blockade in classical Hodgkin lymphoma. Patients all relapsed after autologous stem cell transplantation, and there was variation in brentuximab vedotin exposure. The table came from immunoSEQ multiplex PCR; TCRdb's copy has only in-frame clones and leaves some out. Among tens of thousands of clones listed, approximately 88% were seen once. The germline V gene has CDR1 SGHVS and CDR2 FNYEAQ. This CDR3 contains 14 residues. The V segment lost 0 bases and the J segment 9 bases; nucleotides outside the gene matches: 5.

The rearrangement joins TRBV7-6 to TRBJ2-1; TRBD2 matches 7 bases. Sequenced here: peripheral blood mononuclear cells (PBMCs), sampled at baseline. The sequence was collected from a human donor with classical Hodgkin lymphoma. The CDR3 DNA follows: TGTGCCAGCAGCTTAGCAACGGGGGGTGGTGAGCAGTTCTTC. Its translation is CASSLATGGGEQFF. Together with reference TRBV7-6 and TRBJ2-1, the CDR3 gives the full variable domain: GAGVSQSPRYKVTKRGQDVALRCDPISGHVSLYWYRQALGQGPEFLTYFNYEAQQDKSGLPNDRFSAERPEGSISTLTIQRTEQRDSAMYRCASSLATGGGEQFFGPGTRLTVL.